This T cell receptor (beta chain) was sequenced during a study of cytomegalovirus exposure and HLA in healthy donors. Study-wide points: Most sequenced TCRs were rare (though some public TCRs occurred in many donors).

PCR employed 60 Vbeta and 13 Jbeta primers. Data came from immunoSEQ multiplex PCR; TCRdb stores just in-frame clones and leaves some out. The profile shows about 130,000 clones, 80% of them singletons. In regard to this clone: Its antigen remains unknown.

This CDR3 contains 14 residues. The trim removed 4 bases at V and 8 bases at J, leaving 7 bases unmatched. Germline V gene sequence: CDR1 SNHLY, CDR2 FYNNEI. V usage is TRBV2 and J usage is TRBJ1-4; 7 nucleotides line up with TRBD1. Sequencing was carried out using PBMCs. This clonotype originated in a man in his thirties or forties in good health and CMV-seropositive. In nucleotides, the CDR3 is TGTGCCAGCAGTGCGGGACAGACAGGAGAAAAACTGTTTTTT. Residues: CASSAGQTGEKLFF. Full variable domain (rest looked up from reference TRBV2 and TRBJ1-4): EPEVTQTPSHQVTQMGQEVILRCVPISNHLYFYWYRQILGQKVEFLVSFYNNEISEKSEIFDDQFSVERPDGSNFTLKIRSTKLEDSAMYFCASSAGQTGEKLFFGSGTQLSVL.